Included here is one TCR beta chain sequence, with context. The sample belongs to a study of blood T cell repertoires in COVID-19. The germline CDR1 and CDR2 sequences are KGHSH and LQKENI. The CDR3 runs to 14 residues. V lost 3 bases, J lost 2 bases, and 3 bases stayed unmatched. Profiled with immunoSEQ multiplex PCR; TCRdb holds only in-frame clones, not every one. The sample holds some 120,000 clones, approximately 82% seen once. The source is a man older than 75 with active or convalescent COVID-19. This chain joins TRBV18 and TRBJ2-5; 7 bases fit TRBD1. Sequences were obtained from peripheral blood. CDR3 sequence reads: CASSPGQIQETQYF. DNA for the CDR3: TGTGCCAGCTCACCGGGACAGATTCAAGAGACCCAGTACTTC.